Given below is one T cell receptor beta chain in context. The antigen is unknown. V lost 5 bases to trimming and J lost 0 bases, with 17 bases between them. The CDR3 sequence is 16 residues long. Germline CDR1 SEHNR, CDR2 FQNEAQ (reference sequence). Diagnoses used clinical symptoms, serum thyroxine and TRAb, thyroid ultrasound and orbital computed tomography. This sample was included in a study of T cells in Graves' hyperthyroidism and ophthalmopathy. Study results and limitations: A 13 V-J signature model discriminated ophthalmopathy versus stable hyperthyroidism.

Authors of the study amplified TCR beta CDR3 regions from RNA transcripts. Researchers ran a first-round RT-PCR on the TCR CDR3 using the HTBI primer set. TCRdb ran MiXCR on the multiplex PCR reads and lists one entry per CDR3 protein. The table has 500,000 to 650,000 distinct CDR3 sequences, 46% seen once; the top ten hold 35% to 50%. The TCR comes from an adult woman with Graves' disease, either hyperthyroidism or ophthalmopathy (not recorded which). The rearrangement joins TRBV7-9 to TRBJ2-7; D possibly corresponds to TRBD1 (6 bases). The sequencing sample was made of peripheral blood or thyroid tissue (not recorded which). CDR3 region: CASSPTPGHLSYEQYF. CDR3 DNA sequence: TGTGCCAGCAGCCCAACCCCGGGACACCTCTCCTACGAGCAGTACTTC.